The entry that follows covers one T cell receptor beta chain sequence. The CDR3 length is 15 residues. With V trimmed by 5 bases and J by 4 bases, 8 bases remained unmatched. Germline-derived CDR1 and CDR2 are MNHEY and SMNVEV (reference sequence). Some clones are missing from TCRdb's copy, which holds only in-frame ones; the method was immunoSEQ multiplex PCR. The table shows 250,000 to 350,000 clones, with approximately 82% occurring only once. The sample originates from a study of blood T cell repertoires in COVID-19. This chain joins TRBV27 and TRBJ1-2, with TRBD1 matching over 9 bases. Sequenced material: peripheral blood. This clonotype originated in a woman in her fifties or sixties with acute or convalescent COVID-19. This chain's CDR3 is CASSPGDRALYGYTF. In nucleotides, the CDR3 is TGTGCCAGCAGTCCCGGGGACAGGGCGCTCTATGGCTACACCTTC.